This T cell receptor (beta chain) was sequenced for a study of T cell repertoires in cytomegalovirus infection. Study at large: CMV epitopes that were recently identified and HLA-C-restricted were used alongside well-studied HLA-B-restricted ones.

This CDR3 spans 14 amino acids. With 2 bases removed from V and 6 bases from J, the gap between germline ends came to 12 bases. In germline, CDR1 is SGHVS, CDR2 FQNEAQ. This clonotype appeared a few times. No antigen is known for it. Study-wide results and limits: The study found HLA-C-restricted CMV-specific TCR beta clonotypes dominating the ex vivo response.

TCRdb analysed the reads with MiXCR anew, one entry per CDR3 protein. This table has about 110,000 distinct CDR3 sequences, over 40% appearing once. This sequence originates from a human donor in good health (CMV status not recorded). Some clones in this sample may be carry-over from other donors' samples. The rearrangement uses TRBV7-8 and TRBJ2-3; D not certain. The sequences come from CD8+ T cells from cultured PBMCs, collected from culture after CMV antigen stimulation. The CDR3 DNA reads as TGTGCCAGCAGCTTACTGGGCTCTCGGGATACGCAGTATTTT. Protein: CASSLLGSRDTQYF.